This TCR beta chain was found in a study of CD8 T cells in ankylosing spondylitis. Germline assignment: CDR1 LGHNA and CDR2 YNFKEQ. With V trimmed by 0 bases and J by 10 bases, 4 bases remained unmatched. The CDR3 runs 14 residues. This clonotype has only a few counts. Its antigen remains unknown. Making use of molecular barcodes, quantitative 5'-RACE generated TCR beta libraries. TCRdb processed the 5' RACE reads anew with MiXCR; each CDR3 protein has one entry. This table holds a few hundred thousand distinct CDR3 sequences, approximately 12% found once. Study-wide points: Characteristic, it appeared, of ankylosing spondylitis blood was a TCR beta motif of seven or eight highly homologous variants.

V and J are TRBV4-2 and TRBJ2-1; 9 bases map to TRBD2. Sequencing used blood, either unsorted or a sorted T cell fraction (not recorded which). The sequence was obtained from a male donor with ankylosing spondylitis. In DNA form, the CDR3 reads TGTGCCAGCAGCCAAGACCTAGCGGGATCCGAGCAGTTCTTC. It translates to CASSQDLAGSEQFF.